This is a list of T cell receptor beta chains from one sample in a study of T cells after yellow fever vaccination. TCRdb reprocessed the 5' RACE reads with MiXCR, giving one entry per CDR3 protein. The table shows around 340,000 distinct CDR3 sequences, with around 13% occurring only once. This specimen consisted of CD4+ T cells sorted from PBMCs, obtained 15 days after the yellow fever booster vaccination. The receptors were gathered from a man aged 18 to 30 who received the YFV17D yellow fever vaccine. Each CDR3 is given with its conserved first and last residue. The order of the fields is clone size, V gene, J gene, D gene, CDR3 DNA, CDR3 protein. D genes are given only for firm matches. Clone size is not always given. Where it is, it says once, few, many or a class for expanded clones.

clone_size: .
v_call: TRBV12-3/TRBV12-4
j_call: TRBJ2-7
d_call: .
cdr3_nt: TGTGCCAGCAGTTTGCTGATGGGACGGAGCTCCTACGAGCAGTACTTC
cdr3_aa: CASSLLMGRSSYEQYF

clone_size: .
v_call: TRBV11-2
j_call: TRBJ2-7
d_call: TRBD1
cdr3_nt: TGTGCCAGCAGTTTCACAGGGGAATCCTACGAGCAGTACTTC
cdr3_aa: CASSFTGESYEQYF

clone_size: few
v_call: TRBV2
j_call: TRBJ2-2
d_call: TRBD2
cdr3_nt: TGTGCCAGCAGTGTAGCGGGGACTACCGGGGAGCTGTTTTTT
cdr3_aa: CASSVAGTTGELFF

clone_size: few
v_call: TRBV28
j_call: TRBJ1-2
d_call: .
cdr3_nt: TGTGCCAGCGGTATAGGGGTTAACTATGGCTACACCTTC
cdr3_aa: CASGIGVNYGYTF

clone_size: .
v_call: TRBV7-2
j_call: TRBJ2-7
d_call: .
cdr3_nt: TGTGCCAGCAGCTTAGGGGAGTACATCTTTTCCTACGAGCAGTACTTC
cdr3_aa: CASSLGEYIFSYEQYF

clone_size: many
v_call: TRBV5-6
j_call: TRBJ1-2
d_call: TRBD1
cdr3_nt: TGTGCCAGCAGCCCCCCCCTTACAGGGGGCTACTATGGCTACACCTTC
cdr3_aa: CASSPPLTGGYYGYTF

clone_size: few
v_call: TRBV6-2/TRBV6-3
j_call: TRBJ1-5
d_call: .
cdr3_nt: TGTGCCAGCAGTTACTCGTTTCAGCCCCAGCATTTT
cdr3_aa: CASSYSFQPQHF

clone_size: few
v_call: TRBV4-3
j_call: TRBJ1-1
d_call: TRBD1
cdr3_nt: TGCGCCAGCAGCCAAGACGTTTCAGGGGGAGGCACTGAAGCTTTCTTT
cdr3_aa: CASSQDVSGGGTEAFF

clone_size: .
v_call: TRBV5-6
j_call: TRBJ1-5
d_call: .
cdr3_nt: TGTGCCAGCAGCGCCGCGGCTTGGGGCACCCTTAATCAGCCCCAGCATTTT
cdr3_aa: CASSAAAWGTLNQPQHF

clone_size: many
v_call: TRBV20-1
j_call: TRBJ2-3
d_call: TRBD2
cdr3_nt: TGCAGTGCTAGAGTCAGGGCCAGACTAGCGGGGTTTGCTAGCACAGATACGCAGTATTTT
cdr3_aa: CSARVRARLAGFASTDTQYF

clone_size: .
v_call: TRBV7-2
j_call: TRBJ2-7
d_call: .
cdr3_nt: TGTGCCAGCAGCGATGGTTACTACGAGCAGTACTTC
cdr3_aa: CASSDGYYEQYF

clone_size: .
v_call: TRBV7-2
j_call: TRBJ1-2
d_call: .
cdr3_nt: TGTGCCAGTAGCTTGGATAACCATGGCTACACCTTC
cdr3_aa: CASSLDNHGYTF

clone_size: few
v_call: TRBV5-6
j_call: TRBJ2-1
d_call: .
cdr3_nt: TGTGCCAGCAGCTTGCCGGGGCCCTACAATGAGCAGTTCTTC
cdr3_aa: CASSLPGPYNEQFF

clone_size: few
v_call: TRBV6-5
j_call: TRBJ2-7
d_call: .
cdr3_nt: TGTGCCAGCAGACTACGGACAGCCCGCTCCTACGAGCAGTACTTC
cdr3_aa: CASRLRTARSYEQYF

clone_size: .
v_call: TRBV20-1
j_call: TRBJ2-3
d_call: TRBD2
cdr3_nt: TGCAGTGCTAGTCAGCGGGGGCTAGGCACAGATACGCAGTATTTT
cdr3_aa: CSASQRGLGTDTQYF

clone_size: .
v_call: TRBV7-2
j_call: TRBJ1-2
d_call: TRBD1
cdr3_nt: TGTGCCAGCAGCTCGGACAGGGCTGACTATGGCTACACCTTC
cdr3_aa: CASSSDRADYGYTF

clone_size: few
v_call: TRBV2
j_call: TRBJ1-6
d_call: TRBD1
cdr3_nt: TGTGCCAGCAGACAGACAGGGGTGAGGAATTCACCCCTCCACTTT
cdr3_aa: CASRQTGVRNSPLHF